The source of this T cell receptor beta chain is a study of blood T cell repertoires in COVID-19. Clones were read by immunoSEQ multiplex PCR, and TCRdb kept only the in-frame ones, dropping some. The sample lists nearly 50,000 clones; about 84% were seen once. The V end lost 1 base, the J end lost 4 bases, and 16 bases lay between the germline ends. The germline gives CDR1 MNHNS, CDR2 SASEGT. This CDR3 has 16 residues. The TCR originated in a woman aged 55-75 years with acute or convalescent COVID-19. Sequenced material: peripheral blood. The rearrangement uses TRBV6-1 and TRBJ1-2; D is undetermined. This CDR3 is CASSEEELEPLYGYTF. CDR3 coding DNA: TGTGCCAGCAGTGAAGAGGAGCTGGAGCCCCTCTATGGCTACACCTTC.